This is a list of T cell receptor beta chains from one sample in a study of blood T cell repertoires in COVID-19. The repertoire was sequenced with immunoSEQ multiplex PCR; TCRdb's copy has only in-frame clones and lacks some. The data hold approximately 77,000 clones, with around 88% observed a single time. Sequencing input: peripheral blood. Receptors originate from a woman older than 75 with acute or convalescent COVID-19. Each CDR3 is given with its conserved first and last residue. D genes are given only for firm matches. Part of the rows lack a size; the others show once, few, many or a class for expanded clones.

v_call: TRBV9
d_call: TRBD1
cdr3_length: 15
clone_size: .
j_call: TRBJ1-5
cdr3_nt: TGTGCCAGCAGCGTAGATGACAGGGGCAATCAGCCCCAGCATTTT
cdr3_aa: CASSVDDRGNQPQHF

v_call: TRBV11-2
d_call: .
cdr3_length: 15
clone_size: .
j_call: TRBJ2-7
cdr3_nt: TGTGCCAGCAGCTGGAACAGGGCCCCCGACTACGAGCAGTACTTC
cdr3_aa: CASSWNRAPDYEQYF

v_call: TRBV30
d_call: .
cdr3_length: 14
clone_size: .
j_call: TRBJ2-2
cdr3_nt: TGTGCCTGGGCGAATTTGGCCGTCACCGGGGAGCTGTTTTTT
cdr3_aa: CAWANLAVTGELFF

v_call: TRBV19
d_call: .
cdr3_length: 14
clone_size: .
j_call: TRBJ2-2
cdr3_nt: TGTGCCAGTAGTATAGGGGTCCGGGAGGGGGAGCTGTTTTTT
cdr3_aa: CASSIGVREGELFF

v_call: TRBV7-2
d_call: .
cdr3_length: 14
clone_size: .
j_call: TRBJ1-3
cdr3_nt: TGTGCCAGCAGCTTAGGTAGCCATGGAAACACCATATATTTT
cdr3_aa: CASSLGSHGNTIYF

v_call: TRBV3-1/TRBV3-2
d_call: .
cdr3_length: 14
clone_size: .
j_call: TRBJ1-1
cdr3_nt: TGTGCCAGCAGCCAAGGACAGATGAACACTGAAGCTTTCTTT
cdr3_aa: CASSQGQMNTEAFF

v_call: TRBV6-2/TRBV6-3
d_call: .
cdr3_length: 16
clone_size: .
j_call: TRBJ2-3
cdr3_nt: TGTGCCAGCAGTTACTCATCTGCGGGTACTTTCGATACGCAGTATTTT
cdr3_aa: CASSYSSAGTFDTQYF

v_call: TRBV3-1/TRBV3-2
d_call: TRBD1
cdr3_length: 18
clone_size: .
j_call: TRBJ2-7
cdr3_nt: TGTGCCAGCAGCCAAGCAGTATTTGGGACAGGGGGCAACTACGAGCAGTACTTC
cdr3_aa: CASSQAVFGTGGNYEQYF

v_call: TRBV6-2/TRBV6-3
d_call: TRBD1
cdr3_length: 14
clone_size: .
j_call: TRBJ2-7
cdr3_nt: TGTGCCAGCAGCCAACCAAGGGGGCTCGACGAGCAGTACTTC
cdr3_aa: CASSQPRGLDEQYF

v_call: TRBV6-2/TRBV6-3
d_call: .
cdr3_length: 13
clone_size: .
j_call: TRBJ2-7
cdr3_nt: TGTGCCAGCAGTTTGGGCCTACCTTTGGAGCAGTACTTC
cdr3_aa: CASSLGLPLEQYF

v_call: TRBV19
d_call: TRBD1
cdr3_length: 17
clone_size: .
j_call: TRBJ1-5
cdr3_nt: TGTGCCAGTAGTACCCGAACTCAGGGGGCCCGCAATCAGCCCCAGCATTTT
cdr3_aa: CASSTRTQGARNQPQHF

v_call: TRBV3-1/TRBV3-2
d_call: TRBD2
cdr3_length: 16
clone_size: .
j_call: TRBJ2-7
cdr3_nt: TGTGCCAGCAGCCACGCCGTCGCGGGAGGGCCCTACGAGCAGTACTTC
cdr3_aa: CASSHAVAGGPYEQYF

v_call: TRBV11-1
d_call: TRBD2
cdr3_length: 13
clone_size: .
j_call: TRBJ2-5
cdr3_nt: TGTGCCAGCAGCTTCGCGGGAGAGGGGACCCAGTACTTC
cdr3_aa: CASSFAGEGTQYF

v_call: TRBV3-1/TRBV3-2
d_call: .
cdr3_length: 16
clone_size: once
j_call: TRBJ1-2
cdr3_nt: TGTGCCAGCAGCCCCAGGACAGCGGGGTTCTATAATGGCTACACCTTC
cdr3_aa: CASSPRTAGFYNGYTF

v_call: TRBV7-2
d_call: .
cdr3_length: 14
clone_size: .
j_call: TRBJ1-6
cdr3_nt: TGTGCCAGCAGCCTCGGGACAAGTAATTCACCCCTCCACTTT
cdr3_aa: CASSLGTSNSPLHF

v_call: TRBV7-9
d_call: .
cdr3_length: 14
clone_size: .
j_call: TRBJ2-3
cdr3_nt: TGTGCCAGCAGCTTAGACAGGAGAGGAGATACGCAGTATTTT
cdr3_aa: CASSLDRRGDTQYF

v_call: TRBV27
d_call: .
cdr3_length: 14
clone_size: .
j_call: TRBJ1-6
cdr3_nt: TGTGCCAGCAGTTCTATGGACAGAAATTCACCCCTCCACTTT
cdr3_aa: CASSSMDRNSPLHF

v_call: TRBV5-1
d_call: .
cdr3_length: 14
clone_size: few
j_call: TRBJ2-2
cdr3_nt: TGCGCCAGCAGCTCGACAGTGAACACCGGGGAGCTGTTTTTT
cdr3_aa: CASSSTVNTGELFF

v_call: TRBV28
d_call: .
cdr3_length: 14
clone_size: .
j_call: TRBJ1-2
cdr3_nt: TGTGCCAGCTCCCCCGGGACACTCACCAACGGCTACACCTTC
cdr3_aa: CASSPGTLTNGYTF

v_call: TRBV5-5
d_call: .
cdr3_length: 14
clone_size: .
j_call: TRBJ2-2
cdr3_nt: TGTGCCAGCAGCCTCGGTCCCTACAGAGGGGAGCTGTTTTTT
cdr3_aa: CASSLGPYRGELFF

v_call: TRBV7-2
d_call: TRBD1
cdr3_length: 16
clone_size: .
j_call: TRBJ1-2
cdr3_nt: TGTGCCAGCAGCCACCAACGGGCAGGGGGCGGGTATGGCTACACCTTC
cdr3_aa: CASSHQRAGGGYGYTF

v_call: TRBV12-3/TRBV12-4
d_call: .
cdr3_length: 12
clone_size: .
j_call: TRBJ1-5
cdr3_nt: TGTGCCAGCAGAATCAACAATCAGCCCCAGCATTTT
cdr3_aa: CASRINNQPQHF

v_call: TRBV6-2/TRBV6-3
d_call: TRBD2
cdr3_length: 17
clone_size: .
j_call: TRBJ2-1
cdr3_nt: TGTGCCAGCAGTTACCCCACCCTAGCGGGGAGCTACAATGAGCAGTTCTTC
cdr3_aa: CASSYPTLAGSYNEQFF

v_call: TRBV5-4
d_call: .
cdr3_length: 15
clone_size: .
j_call: TRBJ2-2
cdr3_nt: TGTGCCAGCAGCCCGACGGGACAACTCACCGGGGAGCTGTTTTTT
cdr3_aa: CASSPTGQLTGELFF

v_call: TRBV3-1/TRBV3-2
d_call: TRBD2
cdr3_length: 19
clone_size: .
j_call: TRBJ2-1
cdr3_nt: TGTGCCAGCAGCCGCGTCCCGGGACTAGCGGGAGGCTCCTACAATGAGCAGTTCTTC
cdr3_aa: CASSRVPGLAGGSYNEQFF

v_call: TRBV18
d_call: .
cdr3_length: 15
clone_size: once
j_call: TRBJ2-2
cdr3_nt: TGTGCCAGCTCACCATGGCAGGTAAACACCGGGGAGCTGTTTTTT
cdr3_aa: CASSPWQVNTGELFF

v_call: TRBV9
d_call: TRBD2
cdr3_length: 14
clone_size: few
j_call: TRBJ2-5
cdr3_nt: TGTGCCAGCAGCGACAGCGGGAGAAGAGAGACCCAGTACTTC
cdr3_aa: CASSDSGRRETQYF

v_call: TRBV10-2
d_call: .
cdr3_length: 16
clone_size: .
j_call: TRBJ2-7
cdr3_nt: TGCGCCAGCAGTGAGTTGGGTGCGGGAACGACCTACGAGCAGTACTTC
cdr3_aa: CASSELGAGTTYEQYF

v_call: TRBV5-6
d_call: .
cdr3_length: 17
clone_size: .
j_call: TRBJ2-3
cdr3_nt: TGTGCCAGCAGCCGTCTGGCGGTCAGACTGAGCACAGATACGCAGTATTTT
cdr3_aa: CASSRLAVRLSTDTQYF

v_call: TRBV2
d_call: TRBD1
cdr3_length: 14
clone_size: .
j_call: TRBJ1-3
cdr3_nt: TGTGCCAGCAAAATGTCGACAGGGAGAAACACCATATATTTT
cdr3_aa: CASKMSTGRNTIYF

v_call: TRBV19
d_call: TRBD1
cdr3_length: 13
clone_size: .
j_call: TRBJ2-7
cdr3_nt: TGTGCCAGTAGGTGGGACAGGGTAGGCGAGCAGTACTTC
cdr3_aa: CASRWDRVGEQYF

v_call: TRBV7-9
d_call: TRBD1
cdr3_length: 15
clone_size: .
j_call: TRBJ1-1
cdr3_nt: TGTGCCAGCAGCGGTCGGGACAGCCTGAACACTGAAGCTTTCTTT
cdr3_aa: CASSGRDSLNTEAFF

v_call: TRBV23-1
d_call: TRBD1
cdr3_length: 14
clone_size: few
j_call: TRBJ2-7
cdr3_nt: TGCGCCAGCAGCCCACCCGGACAGGGGGACGAGCAGTACTTC
cdr3_aa: CASSPPGQGDEQYF

v_call: TRBV19
d_call: .
cdr3_length: 13
clone_size: few
j_call: TRBJ1-1
cdr3_nt: TGTGCCAGTAGTGCGACAGGTCCGACTGAAGCTTTCTTT
cdr3_aa: CASSATGPTEAFF

v_call: TRBV4-2
d_call: .
cdr3_length: 13
clone_size: .
j_call: TRBJ2-7
cdr3_nt: TGTGCCAGCAGCCGACTTCGTGGCTACGAGCAGTACTTC
cdr3_aa: CASSRLRGYEQYF

v_call: TRBV11-2
d_call: .
cdr3_length: 15
clone_size: .
j_call: TRBJ1-2
cdr3_nt: TGTGCCAGCAGCTTAATTGGGGGTGGGGGGTATGGCTACACCTTC
cdr3_aa: CASSLIGGGGYGYTF

v_call: TRBV14
d_call: .
cdr3_length: 15
clone_size: .
j_call: TRBJ2-3
cdr3_nt: TGTGCCAGCAGCCAAGGTGGGACTGGTTCAGATACGCAGTATTTT
cdr3_aa: CASSQGGTGSDTQYF

v_call: TRBV23-1
d_call: TRBD1
cdr3_length: 16
clone_size: .
j_call: TRBJ2-7
cdr3_nt: TGCGCCAGCAGTCAATCGCCGGGACAGGATAATTACGAGCAGTACTTC
cdr3_aa: CASSQSPGQDNYEQYF

v_call: TRBV19
d_call: .
cdr3_length: 14
clone_size: .
j_call: TRBJ1-5
cdr3_nt: TGTGCCACCCTCTTACCGGGGATGAATCAGCCCCAGCATTTT
cdr3_aa: CATLLPGMNQPQHF

v_call: TRBV27
d_call: TRBD1
cdr3_length: 15
clone_size: once
j_call: TRBJ2-7
cdr3_nt: TGTGCCAGCAGTTTATTAGGGACAGGCTCCTACGAGCAGTACTTC
cdr3_aa: CASSLLGTGSYEQYF

v_call: TRBV5-8
d_call: .
cdr3_length: 13
clone_size: .
j_call: TRBJ1-1
cdr3_nt: TGTGCCAGCAGCTTGGCGGTGAACACTGAAGCTTTCTTT
cdr3_aa: CASSLAVNTEAFF

v_call: TRBV21-1
d_call: .
cdr3_length: 16
clone_size: .
j_call: TRBJ2-7
cdr3_nt: TGTGCCAGCAGCAAAGCAGTGGGCCCAACCACCTACGAGCAGTACTTC
cdr3_aa: CASSKAVGPTTYEQYF